Listed below are T cell receptor beta chains from one sample, sequenced in a study of cytomegalovirus exposure and HLA in healthy donors. Assay used: immunoSEQ multiplex PCR; TCRdb lists only in-frame clones, some missing. The sample gives around 140,000 clones, over 75% of which show up once; 2.5% to 3.5% is in the top ten. The source material was PBMCs. These receptors originate from a woman aged 30 to 39 in good health and CMV-seronegative. CDR3s include the opening cysteine and the closing phenylalanine or tryptophan.

v_gene: TRBV5-6; j_gene: TRBJ2-5; CDR3aa: CASSRRSGVETQYF
v_gene: TRBV29-1; j_gene: TRBJ1-1; CDR3aa: CSVERGGDTEAFF
v_gene: TRBV5-1; j_gene: TRBJ2-5; CDR3aa: CASSTGTGQETQYF
v_gene: TRBV7-8; j_gene: TRBJ1-5; CDR3aa: CASSPVSLGSQPQHF
v_gene: TRBV2; j_gene: TRBJ1-1; CDR3aa: CASSDVTGGGAFF
v_gene: TRBV6-4; j_gene: TRBJ1-4; CDR3aa: CASSEGTGGEKLFF
v_gene: TRBV6-4; j_gene: NA; CDR3aa: CASSRGNPYEQYF
v_gene: TRBV11-1; j_gene: TRBJ2-2; CDR3aa: CASSLSRGTGELFF
v_gene: TRBV23-1; j_gene: TRBJ1-1; CDR3aa: CASSLRQTQDMNTEAFF
v_gene: TRBV5-5; j_gene: TRBJ2-2; CDR3aa: CASSLTSGRAQELFF
v_gene: TRBV5-5; j_gene: TRBJ2-7; CDR3aa: CASSLEQAYEQYF
v_gene: TRBV19; j_gene: TRBJ1-2; CDR3aa: CASSILQRDGYTF
v_gene: TRBV18; j_gene: TRBJ1-5; CDR3aa: CASSPGGGGNQPQHF
v_gene: TRBV9; j_gene: TRBJ1-1; CDR3aa: CASSVATGSGAEAFF
v_gene: TRBV4-3; j_gene: TRBJ2-3; CDR3aa: CASSHNDRPSTDTQYF
v_gene: TRBV5-1; j_gene: TRBJ1-1; CDR3aa: CASSGPQGASEAFF
v_gene: TRBV6-5; j_gene: TRBJ1-3; CDR3aa: CASSGTVSGNTIYF
v_gene: TRBV6-5; j_gene: TRBJ2-3; CDR3aa: CASSYLGRGDTQYF
v_gene: TRBV2; j_gene: TRBJ1-2; CDR3aa: CASQDSVYGYTF
v_gene: TRBV4-2; j_gene: TRBJ1-4; CDR3aa: CASSPDRQGGPEKLFF
v_gene: TRBV7-9; j_gene: TRBJ2-7; CDR3aa: CASSLGGASYEQYF
v_gene: TRBV9; j_gene: TRBJ1-3; CDR3aa: CASSVMGTGGYLNTIYF
v_gene: TRBV4-2; j_gene: TRBJ2-6; CDR3aa: CASSQERGSGANVLTF
v_gene: TRBV11-3; j_gene: TRBJ2-7; CDR3aa: CASSLGQGGPYEQYF
v_gene: TRBV7-2; j_gene: TRBJ1-4; CDR3aa: CASSATGEGGAKLFF
v_gene: TRBV6-5; j_gene: TRBJ1-5; CDR3aa: CASSPGTGVHQPQHF
v_gene: TRBV7-2; j_gene: TRBJ1-4; CDR3aa: CASSPSGTGVSEKLFF
v_gene: TRBV30; j_gene: TRBJ1-2; CDR3aa: CAWARPSGVSLGYTF
v_gene: TRBV5-8; j_gene: TRBJ2-7; CDR3aa: CASSSDRGGEQYF
v_gene: TRBV9; j_gene: TRBJ2-5; CDR3aa: CASSVGGGIETQYF
v_gene: TRBV7-9; j_gene: TRBJ1-3; CDR3aa: CSSSLGRTGRSGNTIYF
v_gene: TRBV5-5; j_gene: TRBJ1-6; CDR3aa: CASSLGGSRNSPLHF
v_gene: TRBV21-1; j_gene: TRBJ2-7; CDR3aa: CASSNQTGDYYEQYF
v_gene: TRBV10-3; j_gene: TRBJ1-3; CDR3aa: CAIVVRANSGNTIYF
v_gene: TRBV30; j_gene: TRBJ2-5; CDR3aa: CAWSVGHGQYF
v_gene: TRBV29-1; j_gene: TRBJ1-2; CDR3aa: CSARRTDRYGYTF
v_gene: TRBV4-3; j_gene: TRBJ2-1; CDR3aa: CASSQDRDRLLFF
v_gene: TRBV9; j_gene: TRBJ2-7; CDR3aa: CASSGQGVSREQYF
v_gene: TRBV27; j_gene: TRBJ2-7; CDR3aa: CASRSLPYAEQYF
v_gene: TRBV30; j_gene: TRBJ1-4; CDR3aa: CAWSVRGTNEKLFF
v_gene: TRBV4-1; j_gene: TRBJ2-1; CDR3aa: CASSQDPRSSYNEQFF
v_gene: TRBV6-1; j_gene: TRBJ2-3; CDR3aa: CASTEQGVTDTQYF
v_gene: TRBV5-1; j_gene: TRBJ1-4; CDR3aa: CASSFSGTGEGKLFF
v_gene: TRBV7-8; j_gene: TRBJ2-5; CDR3aa: CASSAALMETQYF
v_gene: TRBV25-1; j_gene: TRBJ2-4; CDR3aa: CASSDSRGRSTKNIQYF
v_gene: TRBV6-5; j_gene: TRBJ1-1; CDR3aa: CASSYSRRGGSEAFF
v_gene: TRBV11-2; j_gene: TRBJ2-1; CDR3aa: CASSLSRLANEQFF
v_gene: TRBV5-1; j_gene: TRBJ2-1; CDR3aa: CASSLAGTEYNEQFF
v_gene: TRBV19; j_gene: TRBJ2-7; CDR3aa: CATTSGTGLSRGSYEQYF
v_gene: TRBV5-6; j_gene: TRBJ2-5; CDR3aa: CASSSGTSGNF
v_gene: TRBV7-3; j_gene: TRBJ2-7; CDR3aa: CASSLRDKTYEQYF
v_gene: TRBV7-2; j_gene: TRBJ2-5; CDR3aa: CASSSGSGVQETQYF
v_gene: TRBV7-9; j_gene: TRBJ2-5; CDR3aa: CASSSTSGRIQETQYF
v_gene: TRBV19; j_gene: TRBJ2-1; CDR3aa: CASSLVVGAANEQFF
v_gene: TRBV16; j_gene: TRBJ1-5; CDR3aa: CASSQSRGQLNQPQHF
v_gene: TRBV15; j_gene: TRBJ1-1; CDR3aa: CATSRGRGARNTEAFF
v_gene: TRBV10-3; j_gene: TRBJ2-7; CDR3aa: CAISEGTGGYEQYF
v_gene: TRBV6-5; j_gene: TRBJ1-2; CDR3aa: CASSYSRGRGYTF